One T cell receptor beta chain is described in this entry. The antigen is undetermined. Through template switching, a universal primer site was introduced, and the cDNA contained unique molecular identifiers. Each CDR3 protein is one row after TCRdb ran MiXCR on the 5' RACE reads. The sample yields some 440,000 distinct CDR3 sequences, about 24% seen once. These data belong to a study of identical twins. Study conclusions and caveats: Fewer insertions characterized abundant cord blood beta clonotypes, whereas memory repertoires showed none.

The germline V gene encodes CDR1 SGHRS and CDR2 YFSETQ. The ends lost 2 bases at V and 0 bases at J; junction bases unmatched: 3. This CDR3 contains 16 residues. This same sample was also taken into another study, of T cells expressing NK-cell markers. From that second work: The sequencing cohort of eight donors included seven HCMV-seropositive individuals and one seronegative individual. In several donors, dominant clonotypes made up about 25-65% of CD3+CD56-NKG2C+ cells.

Sequencing was done on a sample of CD4+ T cells sorted from blood. This receptor was obtained from a woman younger than 35 in good health. The chain employs TRBV5-1 and TRBJ2-2, with TRBD2 identical over 8 bases. CDR3 nucleotide sequence: TGCGCCAGCAGCTTCCTAGCGGGTGCGAACACCGGGGAGCTGTTTTTT. Its protein product is CASSFLAGANTGELFF. Combining the CDR3 with reference TRBV5-1 and TRBJ2-2 gives the whole variable domain KAGVTQTPRYLIKTRGQQVTLSCSPISGHRSVSWYQQTPGQGLQFLFEYFSETQRNKGNFPGRFSGRQFSNSRSEMNVSTLELGDSALYLCASSFLAGANTGELFFGEGSRLTVL.